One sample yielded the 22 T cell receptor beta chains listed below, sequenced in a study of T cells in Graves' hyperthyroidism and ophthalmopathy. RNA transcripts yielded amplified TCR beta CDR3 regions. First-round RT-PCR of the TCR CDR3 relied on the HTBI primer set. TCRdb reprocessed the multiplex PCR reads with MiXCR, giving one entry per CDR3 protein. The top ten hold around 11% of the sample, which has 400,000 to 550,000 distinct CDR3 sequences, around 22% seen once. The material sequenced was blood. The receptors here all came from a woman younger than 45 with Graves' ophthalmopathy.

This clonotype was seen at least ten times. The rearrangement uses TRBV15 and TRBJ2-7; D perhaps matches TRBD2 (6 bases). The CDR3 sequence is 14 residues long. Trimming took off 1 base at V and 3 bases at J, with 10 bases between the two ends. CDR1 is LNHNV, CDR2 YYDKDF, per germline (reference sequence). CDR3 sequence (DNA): TGTGCCACCAGCAGAGGGGGGGTAAGCTACGAGCAGTACTTC. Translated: CATSRGGVSYEQYF.

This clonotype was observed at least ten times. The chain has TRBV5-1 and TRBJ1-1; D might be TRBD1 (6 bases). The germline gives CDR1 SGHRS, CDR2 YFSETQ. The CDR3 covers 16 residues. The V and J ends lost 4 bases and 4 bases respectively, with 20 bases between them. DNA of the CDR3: TGCGCCAGCAGCCAGCAGGACAGATATAAGATCACTGAAGCTTTCTTT. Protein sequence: CASSQQDRYKITEAFF.

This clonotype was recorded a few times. The CDR3 sequence: CASSLLKGSTGELFF. CDR3 bases: TGTGCCAGCAGCTTATTAAAGGGAAGCACCGGGGAGCTGTTTTTT. The chain uses TRBV11-2 and TRBJ2-2; no definite D call. The V and J ends lost 2 bases and 4 bases respectively, with 11 bases between them. Germline V gene lookup returns CDR1 SGHAT and CDR2 FQNNGV. The CDR3 covers 15 residues.

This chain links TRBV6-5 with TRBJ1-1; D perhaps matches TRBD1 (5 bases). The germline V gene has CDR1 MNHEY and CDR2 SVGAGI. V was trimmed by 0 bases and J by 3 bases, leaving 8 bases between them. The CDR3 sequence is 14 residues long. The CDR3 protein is CASSYSRQYTEAFF. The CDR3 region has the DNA TGTGCCAGCAGTTACTCGAGACAGTACACTGAAGCTTTCTTT.

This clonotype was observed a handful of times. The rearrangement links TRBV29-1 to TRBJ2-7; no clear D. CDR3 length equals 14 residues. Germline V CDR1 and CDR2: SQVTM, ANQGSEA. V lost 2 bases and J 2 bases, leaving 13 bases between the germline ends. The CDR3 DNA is TGCAGCGTTGAATTTGTGGGGTCCCCCTACGAGCAGTACTTC. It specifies CSVEFVGSPYEQYF.

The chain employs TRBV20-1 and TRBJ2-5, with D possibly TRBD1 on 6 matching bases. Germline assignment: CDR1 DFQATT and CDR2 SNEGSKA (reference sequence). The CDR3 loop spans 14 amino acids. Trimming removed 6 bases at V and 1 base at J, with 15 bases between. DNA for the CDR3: TGCAGTGCCCAGGAGCCCAGGGGCCAAGAGACCCAGTACTTC. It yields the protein CSAQEPRGQETQYF.

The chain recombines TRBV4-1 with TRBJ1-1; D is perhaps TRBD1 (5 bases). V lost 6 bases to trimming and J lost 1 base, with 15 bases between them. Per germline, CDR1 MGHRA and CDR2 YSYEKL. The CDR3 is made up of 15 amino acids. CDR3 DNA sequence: TGCGCCAGCAGTCTGACCCCGGGACCGAACACTGAAGCTTTCTTT. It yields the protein CASSLTPGPNTEAFF.

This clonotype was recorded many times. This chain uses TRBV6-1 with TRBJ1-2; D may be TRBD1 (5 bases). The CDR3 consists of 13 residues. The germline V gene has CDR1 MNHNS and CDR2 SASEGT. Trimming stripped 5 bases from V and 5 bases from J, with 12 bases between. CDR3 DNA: TGTGCCAGCAGTCAAACGACAGAGTATGGCTACACCTTC. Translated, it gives CASSQTTEYGYTF.

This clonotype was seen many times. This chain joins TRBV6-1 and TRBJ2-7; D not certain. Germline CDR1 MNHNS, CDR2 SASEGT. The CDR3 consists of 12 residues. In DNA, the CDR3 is TGTGACCTCGAGACACTACACTACGAGCAGTACTTC. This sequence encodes CDLETLHYEQYF.

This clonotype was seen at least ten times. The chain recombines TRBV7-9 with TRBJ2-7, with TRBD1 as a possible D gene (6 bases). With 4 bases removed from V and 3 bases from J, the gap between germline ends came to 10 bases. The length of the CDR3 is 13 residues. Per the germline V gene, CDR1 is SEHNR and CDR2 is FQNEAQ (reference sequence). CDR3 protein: CASSWDKGYEQYF. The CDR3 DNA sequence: TGTGCCAGCAGCTGGGACAAAGGCTACGAGCAGTACTTC.

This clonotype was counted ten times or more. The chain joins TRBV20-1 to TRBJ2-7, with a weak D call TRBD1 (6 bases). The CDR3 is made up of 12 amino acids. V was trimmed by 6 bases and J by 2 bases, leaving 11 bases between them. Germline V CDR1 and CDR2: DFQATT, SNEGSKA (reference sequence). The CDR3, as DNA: TGCAGTGCAGGAGAGGGGGCCTACGAGCAGTACTTC. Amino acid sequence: CSAGEGAYEQYF.

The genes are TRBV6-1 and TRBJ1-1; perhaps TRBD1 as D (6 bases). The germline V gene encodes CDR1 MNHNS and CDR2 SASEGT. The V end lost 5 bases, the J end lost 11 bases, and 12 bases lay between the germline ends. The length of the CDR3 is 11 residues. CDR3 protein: CASSRQVKAFF. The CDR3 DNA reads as TGTGCCAGCAGTAGACAGGTGAAGGCTTTCTTT.

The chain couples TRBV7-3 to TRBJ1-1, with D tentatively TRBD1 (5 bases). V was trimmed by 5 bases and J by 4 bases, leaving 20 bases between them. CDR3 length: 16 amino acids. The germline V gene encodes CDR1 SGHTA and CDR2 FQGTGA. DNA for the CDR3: TGTGCCAGCAGCCCCCGGGGGGTGGCAGGTAGCACTGAAGCTTTCTTT. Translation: CASSPRGVAGSTEAFF.

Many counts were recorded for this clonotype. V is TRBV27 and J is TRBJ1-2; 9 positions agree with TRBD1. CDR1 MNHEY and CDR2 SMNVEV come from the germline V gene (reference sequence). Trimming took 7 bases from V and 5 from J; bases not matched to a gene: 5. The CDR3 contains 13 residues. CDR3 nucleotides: TGTGCCAGCACCAAGACAGGGGGGTATGGCTACACCTTC. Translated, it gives CASTKTGGYGYTF.

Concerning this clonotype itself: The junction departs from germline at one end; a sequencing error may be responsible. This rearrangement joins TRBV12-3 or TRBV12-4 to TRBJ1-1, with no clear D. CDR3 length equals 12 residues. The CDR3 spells CTSTPGPSEAFF. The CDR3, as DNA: TGTACCAGCACCCCAGGACCCTCAGAAGCTTTCTTT.

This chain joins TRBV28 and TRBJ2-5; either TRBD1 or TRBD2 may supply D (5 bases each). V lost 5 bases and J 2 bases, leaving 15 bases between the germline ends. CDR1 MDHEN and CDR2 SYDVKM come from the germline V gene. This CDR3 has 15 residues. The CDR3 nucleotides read TGTGCCAGCAGTGGCCCGGGGCAGGATCAAGAGACCCAGTACTTC. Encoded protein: CASSGPGQDQETQYF. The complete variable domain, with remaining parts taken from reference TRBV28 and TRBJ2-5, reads DVKVTQSSRYLVKRTGEKVFLECVQDMDHENMFWYRQDPGLGLRLIYFSYDVKMKEKGDIPEGYSVSREKKERFSLILESASTNQTSMYLCASSGPGQDQETQYFGPGTRLLVL.

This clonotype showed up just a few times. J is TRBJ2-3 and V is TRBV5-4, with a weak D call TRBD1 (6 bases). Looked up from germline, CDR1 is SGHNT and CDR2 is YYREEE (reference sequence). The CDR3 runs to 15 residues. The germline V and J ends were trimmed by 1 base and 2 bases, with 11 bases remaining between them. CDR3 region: CASSLSGTLTDTQYF. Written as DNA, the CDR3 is TGTGCCAGCAGCTTGTCCGGGACACTCACAGATACGCAGTATTTT.

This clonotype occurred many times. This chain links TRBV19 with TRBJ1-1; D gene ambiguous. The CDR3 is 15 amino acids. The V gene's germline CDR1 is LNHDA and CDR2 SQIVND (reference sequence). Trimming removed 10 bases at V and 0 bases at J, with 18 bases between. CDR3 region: CATARTGEVNTEAFF. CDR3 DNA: TGTGCCACCGCTAGGACGGGTGAAGTGAACACTGAAGCTTTCTTT.

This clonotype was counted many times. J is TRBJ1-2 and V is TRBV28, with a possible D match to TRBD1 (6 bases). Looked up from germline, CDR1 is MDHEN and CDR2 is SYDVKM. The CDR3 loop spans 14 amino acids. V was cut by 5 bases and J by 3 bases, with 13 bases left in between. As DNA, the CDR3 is TGTGCCAGCAGTCAACCGGACAGCTACTATGGCTACACCTTC. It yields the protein CASSQPDSYYGYTF.

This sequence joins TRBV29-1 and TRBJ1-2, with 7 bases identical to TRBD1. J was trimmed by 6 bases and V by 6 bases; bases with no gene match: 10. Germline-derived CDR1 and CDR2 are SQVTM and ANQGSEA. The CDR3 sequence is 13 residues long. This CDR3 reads CSVIRQGGNGYTF. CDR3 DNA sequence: TGCAGCGTCATCAGACAGGGCGGCAATGGCTACACCTTC.

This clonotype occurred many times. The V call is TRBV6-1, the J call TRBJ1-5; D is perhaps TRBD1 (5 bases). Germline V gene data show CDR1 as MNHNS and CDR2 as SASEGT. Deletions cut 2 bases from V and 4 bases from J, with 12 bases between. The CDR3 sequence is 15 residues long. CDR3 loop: CASSERRAGNQPQHF. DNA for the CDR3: TGTGCCAGCAGTGAACGGAGGGCAGGGAATCAGCCCCAGCATTTT.

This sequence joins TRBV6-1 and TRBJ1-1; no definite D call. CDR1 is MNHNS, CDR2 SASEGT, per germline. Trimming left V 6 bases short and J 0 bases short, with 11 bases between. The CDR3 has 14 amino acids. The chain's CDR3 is CASSVIGLNTEAFF. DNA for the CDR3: TGTGCCAGCAGCGTAATCGGTCTGAACACTGAAGCTTTCTTT.